The clone carrying this TCR beta chain was found a few times. What it binds is not known. These data belong to a study of beta chain features in type 1 diabetes. Study as a whole: Healthy donors and patients had similar age, gender and cell yields. Some 99 million sorted cells were examined across all samples.

The study's findings and limits: Whether TCRB rearrangement is influenced by HLA type went unresolved here.

As every portion of the isolated RNA was reverse transcribed, the sequencing read expressed TCRB transcripts. Average reads for naive, central memory and regulatory T cell samples were roughly 3.5 million. Clones were sequenced by immunoSEQ multiplex PCR, and TCRdb holds only the in-frame ones, with some missing. Here the sample spans around 500,000 clones, around 10% being singletons. This receptor was identified in a woman aged 18-29 years in good health. Sequencing was done on a sample of naive CD4+ T cells from blood.

The CDR3 DNA reads TGTGCCAGCAGCTTTAGCTTAGCGGGGGGCGATACGCAGTATTTT. Translating gives CASSFSLAGGDTQYF. This chain connects TRBV7-9 to TRBJ2-3; TRBD2 matches 10 bases. Germline trimming cut 3 bases from V and 6 bases from J; bases unmatched to any gene: 6. Germline V CDR1 and CDR2: SEHNR, FQNEAQ (reference sequence). This CDR3 is 15 amino acids long. The variable domain in full, completed from reference TRBV7-9 and TRBJ2-3, reads DTGVSQNPRHKITKRGQNVTFRCDPISEHNRLYWYRQTLGQGPEFLTYFQNEAQLEKSRLLSDRFSAERPKGSFSTLEIQRTEQGDSAMYLCASSFSLAGGDTQYFGPGTRLTVL.